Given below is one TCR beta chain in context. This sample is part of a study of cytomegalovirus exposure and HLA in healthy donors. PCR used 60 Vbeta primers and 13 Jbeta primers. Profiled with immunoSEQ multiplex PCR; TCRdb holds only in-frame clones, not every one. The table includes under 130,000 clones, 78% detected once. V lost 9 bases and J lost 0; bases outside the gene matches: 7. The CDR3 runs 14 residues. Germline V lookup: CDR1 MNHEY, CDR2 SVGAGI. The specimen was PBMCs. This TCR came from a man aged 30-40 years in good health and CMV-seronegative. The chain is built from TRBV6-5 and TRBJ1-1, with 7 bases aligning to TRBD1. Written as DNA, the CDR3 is TGTGCCAGGCCGAAGGGACAGATGAACACTGAAGCTTTCTTT. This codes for CARPKGQMNTEAFF.